The 9 T cell receptor beta chains reported below all come from one sample, sequenced in a study of blood T cells in healthy people across ages. The second PCR ran about 6 to 12 cycles with a sample-barcoded 5' primer and J-beta primers. TCRdb reanalysed the 5' RACE reads using MiXCR and keeps one entry per CDR3 protein. In the table there are 650,000 to 700,000 distinct CDR3 sequences, 32% of which are singletons. The material sequenced was blood. The origin of the receptors is a woman older than 75 in good health.

This clonotype was counted many times. The J gene is TRBJ2-3, the V gene TRBV7-6; D ambiguous. The V end was cut by 5 bases, the J end by 6 bases, with 12 bases between. Per germline, CDR1 SGHVS and CDR2 FNYEAQ. The CDR3 is made up of 13 amino acids. CDR3 DNA: TGTGCCAGCAGCCTCGGTAACATGGATACGCAGTATTTT. Encoded protein: CASSLGNMDTQYF.

The gene calls are TRBV20-1 and TRBJ2-1, with 9 bases aligning to TRBD2. Unmatched junction bases numbered 9, after V lost 3 bases and J lost 6 bases. The germline gives CDR1 DFQATT, CDR2 SNEGSKA (reference sequence). The CDR3 totals 15 residues. The CDR3 sequence is CSASGAGGGSNEQFF. CDR3 coding DNA: TGCAGTGCTAGTGGGGCGGGGGGGGGCTCCAATGAGCAGTTCTTC.

This clonotype was found many times. The rearrangement uses TRBV6-1 and TRBJ2-3, with 15 bases matching TRBD2. The CDR3 runs 20 residues. The V and J ends lost 3 bases and 1 base, in that order; junction bases with no gene match: 11. CDR1 is MNHNS and CDR2 is SASEGT in the germline V gene. CDR3 residues: CASSDRIPGLAGGGTDTQYF. Here the CDR3 DNA reads TGTGCCAGCAGTGACAGAATCCCGGGACTAGCGGGGGGAGGCACAGATACGCAGTATTTT.

The sample holds many counts of this clonotype. The rearrangement joins TRBV4-3 to TRBJ2-1; D gene unclear. The CDR3 length is 16 residues. CDR1 is LGHNA, CDR2 YSLEER, per germline. V lost 0 bases and J lost 3, with 12 bases in between. This chain's CDR3 is CASSQERGVFYNEQFF. As DNA, the CDR3 is TGCGCCAGCAGCCAAGAACGCGGAGTGTTCTACAATGAGCAGTTCTTC.

Regarding this clonotype: Sequence at one end of the junction differs from germline and may be a read error. The V gene is TRBV5-5, the J gene TRBJ1-4; possible D gene TRBD1, 6 bases. Germline V gene sequence: CDR1 SGHKS, CDR2 YYEKEE (reference sequence). The CDR3 loop spans 16 amino acids. The CDR3 sequence: CASSSGRGATNGKLFF. The CDR3, as DNA: TGTGCCAGCAGCTCCGGCCGGGGGGCAACTAATGGAAAACTGTTTTTT.

This clonotype was seen ten or more times. This rearrangement joins TRBV6-1 to TRBJ1-5, with D perhaps TRBD1 (6 bases). The CDR3 is 13 amino acids. V was shortened by 11 bases and J by 0 bases, with 11 bases between the two germline ends. Germline-derived CDR1 and CDR2 are MNHNS and SASEGT. The CDR3 spells CAGGQNSNQPQHF. The CDR3 bases are TGTGCCGGCGGACAGAATAGCAATCAGCCCCAGCATTTT.

This clonotype was seen repeatedly, ten times or more. V usage is TRBV7-2 and J usage is TRBJ2-1; possibly TRBD2 for D (6 bases). CDR1 and CDR2 (germline): SGHTA, FQGNSA. V lost 0 bases and J lost 6, with 18 bases in between. The CDR3 spans 17 residues. The CDR3 here is CASSLASTSLLGNEQFF. The CDR3 DNA follows: TGTGCCAGCAGCTTAGCATCAACTAGCCTCCTGGGCAATGAGCAGTTCTTC.

This clonotype was counted at least ten times. V usage is TRBV20-1 and J usage is TRBJ2-1; no firm D call. CDR1 and CDR2 from the germline V gene are DFQATT and SNEGSKA (reference sequence). The CDR3 is made up of 14 amino acids. Trimming left V 0 bases short and J 4 bases short, with 10 bases between. CDR3 residues: CSARDFARYNEQFF. CDR3 sequence (DNA): TGCAGTGCTAGAGATTTCGCACGATACAATGAGCAGTTCTTC.

Of note for this clonotype: A single base separates this from a much larger clone, so it may be a read error. The chain links TRBV5-1 to TRBJ1-2, with D unresolved. V was trimmed by 3 bases and J by 2 bases, leaving 11 bases between them. Looked up from germline, CDR1 is SGHRS and CDR2 is YFSETQ. This CDR3 comprises 14 residues. In nucleotides, the CDR3 is TGCGCCAGCAGCTGGGAGGCGAGCAACTATGGCTACACCTTC. This gives the protein CASSWEASNYGYTF.